This T cell receptor (beta chain) was documented in a study of radiation and T cells in renal cell carcinoma. Time point in this sample: baseline pretreatment blood. Treatment reported: 15 Gy SBRT to primary tumor, nephrectomy 4 weeks later. After SBRT, blood was collected at 2 and 4 weeks, plus baseline. This renal cell carcinoma was of the clear cell type. This clone was found once. What it recognizes is unknown. Clones were sequenced by immunoSEQ multiplex PCR, and TCRdb holds only the in-frame ones, with some missing. The table shows 55,000 to 65,000 clones, with about three quarters occurring only once. Overall study results and limits: In blood, top tumor clones expanded by 2 weeks, shrinking by 4. Without pretreatment biopsies, baseline tumor clonotype presence was undetermined.

This CDR3 is built from 13 residues. Per the germline V gene, CDR1 is KGHSH and CDR2 is LQKENI. V was clipped by 3 bases and J by 6 bases; unmatched bases: 4. The chain has TRBV18 and TRBJ1-2; TRBD1 matches 7 bases. The sequencing here drew on blood, taken from a patient whose treatment included radiotherapy and nephrectomy. The origin of this receptor is a man aged 55 to 70 with renal cell carcinoma. The CDR3 region has the DNA TGTGCCAGCTCACCTGGGACAGAGAATGGCTACACCTTC. Residues: CASSPGTENGYTF.